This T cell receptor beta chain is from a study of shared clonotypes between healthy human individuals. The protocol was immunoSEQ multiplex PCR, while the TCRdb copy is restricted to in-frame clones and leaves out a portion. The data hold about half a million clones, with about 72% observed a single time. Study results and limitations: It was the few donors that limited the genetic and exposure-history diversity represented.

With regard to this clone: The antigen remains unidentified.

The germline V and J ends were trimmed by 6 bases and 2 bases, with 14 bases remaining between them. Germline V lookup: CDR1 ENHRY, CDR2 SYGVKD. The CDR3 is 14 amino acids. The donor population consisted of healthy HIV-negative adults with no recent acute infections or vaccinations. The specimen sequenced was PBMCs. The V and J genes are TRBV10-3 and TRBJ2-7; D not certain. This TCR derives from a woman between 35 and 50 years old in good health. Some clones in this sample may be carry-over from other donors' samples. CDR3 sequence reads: CAIRKGQRTYEQYF. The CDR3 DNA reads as TGTGCCATCAGAAAAGGGCAGCGAACCTACGAGCAGTACTTC.